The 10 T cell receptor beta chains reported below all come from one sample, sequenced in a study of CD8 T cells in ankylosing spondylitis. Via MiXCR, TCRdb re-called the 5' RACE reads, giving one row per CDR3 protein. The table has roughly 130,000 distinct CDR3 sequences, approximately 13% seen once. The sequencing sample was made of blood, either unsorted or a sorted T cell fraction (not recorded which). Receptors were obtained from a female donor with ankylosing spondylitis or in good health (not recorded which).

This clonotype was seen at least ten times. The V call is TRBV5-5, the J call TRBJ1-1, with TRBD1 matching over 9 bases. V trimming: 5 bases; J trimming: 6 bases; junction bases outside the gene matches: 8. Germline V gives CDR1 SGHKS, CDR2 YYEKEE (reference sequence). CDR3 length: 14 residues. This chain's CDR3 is CASSLTGGKSEAFF. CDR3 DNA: TGTGCCAGCAGTCTCACAGGGGGCAAGTCTGAAGCTTTCTTT.

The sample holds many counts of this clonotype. CDR3 nucleotides: TGCAGTGCTAGAGGACTAGTTAACCGACAAAGCCTCACAGATACGCAGTATTTT. Protein product: CSARGLVNRQSLTDTQYF. The chain combines TRBV20-1 with TRBJ2-3; D possibly corresponds to TRBD2 (6 bases). The germline V and J ends were trimmed by 1 base and 2 bases, with 22 bases remaining between them. Germline lookup yields CDR1 DFQATT and CDR2 SNEGSKA (reference sequence). There are 18 residues in the CDR3.

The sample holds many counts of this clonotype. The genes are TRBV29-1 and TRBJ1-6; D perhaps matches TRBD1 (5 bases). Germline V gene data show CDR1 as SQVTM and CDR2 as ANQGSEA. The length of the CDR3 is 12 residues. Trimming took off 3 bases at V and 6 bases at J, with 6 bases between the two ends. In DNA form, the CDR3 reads TGCAGCGTTGACAGGGCTAATTCACCCCTCCACTTT. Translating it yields CSVDRANSPLHF.

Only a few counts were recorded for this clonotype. The CDR3: CASSSRSGDYTDTQYF. The CDR3 bases are TGTGCCAGCAGCTCTAGGTCAGGGGATTACACAGATACGCAGTATTTT. This chain joins TRBV9 and TRBJ2-3, with a weak D call TRBD1 (6 bases). Germline V gene sequence: CDR1 SGDLS, CDR2 YYNGEE. The CDR3 covers 16 residues. With 4 bases removed from V and 2 bases from J, the gap between germline ends came to 17 bases.

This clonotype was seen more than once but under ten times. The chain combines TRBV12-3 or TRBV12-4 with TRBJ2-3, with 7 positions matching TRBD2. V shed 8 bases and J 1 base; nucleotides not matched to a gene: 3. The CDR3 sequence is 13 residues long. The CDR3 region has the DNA TGTGCCAGCGGGGAGGGTGGCACAGATACGCAGTATTTT. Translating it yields CASGEGGTDTQYF.

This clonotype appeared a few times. CDR3 amino acids: CASSPVVGAGSYEQYF. CDR3 sequence (DNA): TGTGCCAGCAGCCCCGTCGTGGGGGCCGGCTCCTACGAGCAGTACTTC. The rearrangement joins TRBV9 to TRBJ2-7, with a possible D match to TRBD1 (6 bases). The V end was cut by 4 bases, the J end by 0 bases, with 17 bases between. CDR3 length equals 16 residues. Germline V gives CDR1 SGDLS, CDR2 YYNGEE.

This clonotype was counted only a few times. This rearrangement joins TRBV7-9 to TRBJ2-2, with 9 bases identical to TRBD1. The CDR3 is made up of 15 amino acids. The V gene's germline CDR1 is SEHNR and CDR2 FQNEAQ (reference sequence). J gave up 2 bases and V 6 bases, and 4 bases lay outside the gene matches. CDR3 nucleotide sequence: TGTGCCAGCAGATACACAGGGGGCAACACCGGGGAGCTGTTTTTT. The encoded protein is CASRYTGGNTGELFF.

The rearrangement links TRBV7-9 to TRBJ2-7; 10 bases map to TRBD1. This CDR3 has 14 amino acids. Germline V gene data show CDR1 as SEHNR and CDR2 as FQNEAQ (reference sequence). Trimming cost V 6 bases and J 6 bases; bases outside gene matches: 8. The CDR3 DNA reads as TGTGCCAGCAGTTCGTCCCGGGACAGGGGCGAGCAGTACTTC. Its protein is CASSSSRDRGEQYF. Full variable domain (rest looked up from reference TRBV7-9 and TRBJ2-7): DTGVSQNPRHKITKRGQNVTFRCDPISEHNRLYWYRQTLGQGPEFLTYFQNEAQLEKSRLLSDRFSAERPKGSFSTLEIQRTEQGDSAMYLCASSSSRDRGEQYFGPGTRLTVT.

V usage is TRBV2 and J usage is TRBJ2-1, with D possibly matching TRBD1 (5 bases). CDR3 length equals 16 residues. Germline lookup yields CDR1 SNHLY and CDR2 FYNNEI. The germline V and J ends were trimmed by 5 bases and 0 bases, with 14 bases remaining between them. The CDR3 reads CASSIRQSSSYNEQFF. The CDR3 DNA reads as TGTGCCAGCAGTATCCGACAGTCAAGCTCCTACAATGAGCAGTTCTTC.

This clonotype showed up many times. CDR3 sequence (DNA): TGCAGTGCTAGAGGGGAGACAGGGTTTGGCTACACCTTC. It codes for CSARGETGFGYTF. The chain has TRBV20-1 and TRBJ1-2, with 7 bases that match TRBD1. J lost 7 bases, V lost 1 base, and 6 bases had no gene match. This CDR3 has 13 residues. Germline CDR1 DFQATT, CDR2 SNEGSKA (reference sequence).